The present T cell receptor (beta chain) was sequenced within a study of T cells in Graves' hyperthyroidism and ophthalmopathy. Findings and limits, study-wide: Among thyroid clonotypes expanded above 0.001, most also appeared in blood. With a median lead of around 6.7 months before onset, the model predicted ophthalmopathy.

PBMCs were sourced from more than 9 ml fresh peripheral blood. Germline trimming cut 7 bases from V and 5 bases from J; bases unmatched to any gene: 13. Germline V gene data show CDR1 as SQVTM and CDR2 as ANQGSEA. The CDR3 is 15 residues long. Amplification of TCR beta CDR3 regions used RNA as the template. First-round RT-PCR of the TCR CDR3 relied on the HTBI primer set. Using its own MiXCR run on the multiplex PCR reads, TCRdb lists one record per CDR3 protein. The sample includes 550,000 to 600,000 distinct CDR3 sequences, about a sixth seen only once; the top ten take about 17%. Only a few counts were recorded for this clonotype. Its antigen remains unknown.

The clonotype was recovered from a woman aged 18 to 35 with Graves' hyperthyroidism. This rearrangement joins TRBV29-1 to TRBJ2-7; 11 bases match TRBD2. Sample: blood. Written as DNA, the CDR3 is TGCAGCGCTGCCGCCAGACTAGCGGGATCCCACGAGCAGTACTTC. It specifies CSAAARLAGSHEQYF.